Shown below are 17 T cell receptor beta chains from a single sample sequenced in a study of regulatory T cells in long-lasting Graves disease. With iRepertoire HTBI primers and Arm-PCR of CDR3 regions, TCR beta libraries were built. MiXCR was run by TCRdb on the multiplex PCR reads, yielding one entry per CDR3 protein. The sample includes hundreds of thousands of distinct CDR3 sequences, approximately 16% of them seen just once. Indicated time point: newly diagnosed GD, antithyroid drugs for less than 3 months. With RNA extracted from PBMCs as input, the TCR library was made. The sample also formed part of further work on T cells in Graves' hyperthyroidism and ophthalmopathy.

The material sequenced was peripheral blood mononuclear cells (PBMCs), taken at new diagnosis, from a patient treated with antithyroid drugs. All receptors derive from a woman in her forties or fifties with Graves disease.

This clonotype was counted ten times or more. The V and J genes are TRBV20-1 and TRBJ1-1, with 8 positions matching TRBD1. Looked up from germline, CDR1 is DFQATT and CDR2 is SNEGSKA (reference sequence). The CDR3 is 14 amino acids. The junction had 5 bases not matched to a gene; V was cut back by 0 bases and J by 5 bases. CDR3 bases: TGCAGTGCTAGAGATCAGGGGGCGACGACTGAAGCTTTCTTT. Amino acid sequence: CSARDQGATTEAFF.

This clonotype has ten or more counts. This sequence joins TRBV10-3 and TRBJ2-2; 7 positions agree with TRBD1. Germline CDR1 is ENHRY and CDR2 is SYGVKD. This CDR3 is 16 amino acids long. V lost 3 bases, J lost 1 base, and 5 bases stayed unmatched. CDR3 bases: TGTGCCATCAGTGATCGACAGGGAAAGAACACCGGGGAGCTGTTTTTT. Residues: CAISDRQGKNTGELFF.

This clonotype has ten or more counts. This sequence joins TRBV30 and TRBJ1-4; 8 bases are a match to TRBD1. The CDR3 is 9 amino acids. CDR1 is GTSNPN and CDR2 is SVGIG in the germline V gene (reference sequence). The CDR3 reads CAAGQGPFF. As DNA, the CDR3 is TGTGCTGCAGGACAGGGACCTTTTTTT.

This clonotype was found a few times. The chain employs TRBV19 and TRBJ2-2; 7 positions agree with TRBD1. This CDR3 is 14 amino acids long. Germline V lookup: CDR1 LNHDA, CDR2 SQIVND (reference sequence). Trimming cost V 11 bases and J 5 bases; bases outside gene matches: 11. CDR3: CASHTTGSTGELFF. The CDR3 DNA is TGTGCCTCGCACACGACAGGGTCTACCGGGGAGCTGTTTTTT.

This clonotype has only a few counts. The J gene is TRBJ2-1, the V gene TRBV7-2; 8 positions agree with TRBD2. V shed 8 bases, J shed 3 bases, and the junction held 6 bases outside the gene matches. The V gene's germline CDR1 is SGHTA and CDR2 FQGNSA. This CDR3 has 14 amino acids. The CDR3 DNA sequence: TGTGCCAGCTGCGCGGGGGGTAACTACAATGAGCAGTTCTTC. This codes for CASCAGGNYNEQFF.

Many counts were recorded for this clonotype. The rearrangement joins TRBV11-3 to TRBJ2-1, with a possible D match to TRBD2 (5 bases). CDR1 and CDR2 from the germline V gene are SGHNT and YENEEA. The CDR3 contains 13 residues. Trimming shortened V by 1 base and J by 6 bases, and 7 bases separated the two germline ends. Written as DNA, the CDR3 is TGTGCCAGCAGCTTAGGGACTTCCAATGAGCAGTTCTTC. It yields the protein CASSLGTSNEQFF.

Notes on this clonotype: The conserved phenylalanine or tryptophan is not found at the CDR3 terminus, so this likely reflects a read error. The CDR3 DNA reads TGTGCCAGCAGTTACGAAACCTTTCAGACCCAGTACCTC. This sequence encodes CASSYETFQTQYL. The rearrangement uses TRBV12-3 or TRBV12-4 and TRBJ2-5; no clear D. Between the trimmed V and J ends, which lost 4 bases and 6 bases, there was a span of 12 bases. The CDR3 is 13 residues long.

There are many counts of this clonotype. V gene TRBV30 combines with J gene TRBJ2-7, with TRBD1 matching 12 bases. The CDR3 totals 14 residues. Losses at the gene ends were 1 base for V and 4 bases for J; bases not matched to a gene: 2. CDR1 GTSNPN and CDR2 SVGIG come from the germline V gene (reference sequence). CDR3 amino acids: CAWSAGQGAYEQYF. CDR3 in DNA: TGTGCCTGGAGTGCGGGACAGGGGGCGTACGAGCAGTACTTC.

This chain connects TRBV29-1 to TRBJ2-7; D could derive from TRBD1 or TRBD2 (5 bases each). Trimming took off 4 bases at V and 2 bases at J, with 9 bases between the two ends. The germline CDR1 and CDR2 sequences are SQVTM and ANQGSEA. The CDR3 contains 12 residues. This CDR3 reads CSVGLGAYEQYF. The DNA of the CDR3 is TGCAGCGTTGGGTTGGGGGCCTACGAGCAGTACTTC.

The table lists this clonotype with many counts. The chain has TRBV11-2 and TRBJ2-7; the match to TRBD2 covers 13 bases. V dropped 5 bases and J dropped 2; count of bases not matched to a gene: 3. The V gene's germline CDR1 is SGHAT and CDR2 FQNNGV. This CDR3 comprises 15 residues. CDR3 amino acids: CASSPTSGGAYEQYF. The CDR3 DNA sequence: TGTGCCAGCAGCCCCACTAGCGGGGGGGCCTACGAGCAGTACTTC. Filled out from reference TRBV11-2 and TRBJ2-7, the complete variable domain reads EAGVAQSPRYKIIEKRQSVAFWCNPISGHATLYWYQQILGQGPKLLIQFQNNGVVDDSQLPKDRFSAERLKGVDSTLKIQPAKLEDSAVYLCASSPTSGGAYEQYFGPGTRLTVT.

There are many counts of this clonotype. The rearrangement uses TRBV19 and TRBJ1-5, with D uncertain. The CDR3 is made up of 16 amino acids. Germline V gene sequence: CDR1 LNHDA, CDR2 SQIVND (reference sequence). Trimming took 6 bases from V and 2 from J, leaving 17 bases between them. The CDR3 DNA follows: TGTGCCAGTAGCCGGGCCCAGACTGGGGGCAATCAGCCCCAGCATTTT. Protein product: CASSRAQTGGNQPQHF.

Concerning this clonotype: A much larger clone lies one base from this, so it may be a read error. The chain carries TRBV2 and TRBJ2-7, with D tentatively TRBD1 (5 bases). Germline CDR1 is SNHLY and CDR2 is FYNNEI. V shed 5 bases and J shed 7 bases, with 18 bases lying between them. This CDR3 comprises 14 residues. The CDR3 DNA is TGTGCCAGCAGTCCTCTACATGGGGCGAGAGAGCAGTACTTC. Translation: CASSPLHGAREQYF. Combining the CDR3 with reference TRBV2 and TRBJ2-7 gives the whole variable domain EPEVTQTPSHQVTQMGQEVILRCVPISNHLYFYWYRQILGQKVEFLVSFYNNEISEKSEIFDDQFSVERPDGSNFTLKIRSTKLEDSAMYFCASSPLHGAREQYFGPGTRLTVT.

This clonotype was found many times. The CDR3 region has the DNA TGTGCCAGCAGCTCGACGGGGGGGTGGAATGAGCAGTTCTTC. It codes for CASSSTGGWNEQFF. The rearrangement joins TRBV11-2 to TRBJ2-1; 8 bases match TRBD2. Germline V gene sequence: CDR1 SGHAT, CDR2 FQNNGV. With V trimmed by 4 bases and J by 7 bases, 6 bases remained unmatched. This CDR3 contains 14 residues.

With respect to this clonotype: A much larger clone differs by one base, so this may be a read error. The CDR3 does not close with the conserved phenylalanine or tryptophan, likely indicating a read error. Here the CDR3 reads CASSDLGEGEQFL. The CDR3, as DNA: TGTGCCAGCAGCGACCTCGGGGAGGGTGAGCAGTTCCTC. The chain couples TRBV7-3 to TRBJ2-1, with TRBD2 matching over 7 bases. V trimming: 5 bases; J trimming: 9 bases; junction bases outside the gene matches: 7. Per germline, CDR1 SGHTA and CDR2 FQGTGA. The CDR3 loop spans 13 amino acids.

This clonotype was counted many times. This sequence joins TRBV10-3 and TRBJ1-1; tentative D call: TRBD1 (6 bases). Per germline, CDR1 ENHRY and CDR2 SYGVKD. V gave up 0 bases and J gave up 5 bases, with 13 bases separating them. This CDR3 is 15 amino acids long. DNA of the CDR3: TGTGCCATCAGTGAGTCGTCAGGGGCTGGTACTGAAGCTTTCTTT. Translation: CAISESSGAGTEAFF.

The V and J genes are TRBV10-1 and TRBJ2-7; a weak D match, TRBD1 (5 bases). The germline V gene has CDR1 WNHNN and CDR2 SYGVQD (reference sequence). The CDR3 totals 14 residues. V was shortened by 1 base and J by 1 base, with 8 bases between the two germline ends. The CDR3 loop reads CASSEFNRSYEQYF. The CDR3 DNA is TGCGCCAGCAGTGAGTTCAACAGGTCCTACGAGCAGTACTTC.

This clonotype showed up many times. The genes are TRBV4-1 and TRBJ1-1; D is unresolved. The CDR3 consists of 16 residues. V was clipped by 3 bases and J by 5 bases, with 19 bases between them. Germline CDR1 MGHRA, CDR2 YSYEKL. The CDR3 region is CASSHSSASLGTEAFF. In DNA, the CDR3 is TGCGCCAGCAGCCATTCGTCGGCCTCCTTGGGGACTGAAGCTTTCTTT.